A single sample gave rise to the 11 T cell receptor beta chains below, sequenced in a study of T cell repertoires in aging, cancer and after chemotherapy. Peripheral blood genomic DNA, not sorted cells or RNA, was the template. A mixed TRB-A/B primer pool amplified rearranged TRB by multiplex touch-down PCR. A single record per CDR3 protein comes from TCRdb applying MiXCR to the multiplex PCR reads. The sample shows roughly 2,000 distinct CDR3 sequences, under 40% of them seen only once. The material sequenced was blood. These receptors were collected from a human donor with a blood cancer.

The V and J genes are TRBV11-3 and TRBJ2-5, with D possibly being TRBD1 (6 bases). V was pared by 5 bases and J by 5 bases, with 9 bases between. Germline-derived CDR1 and CDR2 are SGHNT and YENEEA. This CDR3 is 12 amino acids long. The CDR3 spells CASSPRGETQYF. In DNA, the CDR3 is TGTGCCAGCAGCCCGAGGGGGGAGACCCAGTACTTC.

This clonotype is labeled as medium-sized. V is TRBV7-4 and J is TRBJ1-2, with TRBD1 matching 10 bases. Germline loops: CDR1 SGHVT, CDR2 SQSDAQ. The J segment lost 4 bases and the V segment lost 7 bases, leaving 6 bases of the junction unmatched. The CDR3 length is 14 residues. The CDR3 sequence: CASTHGTGVYGYTF. CDR3 DNA: TGTGCCAGCACCCACGGGACAGGGGTCTATGGCTACACCTTC.

The chain has TRBV5-4 and TRBJ2-7; D might be TRBD2 (6 bases). V lost 0 bases to trimming and J lost 7 bases, with 17 bases between them. The CDR3 extends over 15 amino acids. Germline CDR1 and CDR2: SGHNT and YYREEE (reference sequence). This CDR3 is CASSLALGEVKEQYF. CDR3 in DNA: TGTGCCAGCAGCTTGGCCCTGGGGGAGGTGAAAGAGCAGTACTTC.

In this sample, this clonotype turned up once. The V call is TRBV30, the J call TRBJ1-1; D not certain. CDR3 size: 14 residues. Trimming shortened V by 0 bases and J by 4 bases, and 12 bases separated the two germline ends. Germline V lookup: CDR1 GTSNPN, CDR2 SVGIG (reference sequence). The CDR3 reads CAWSVLAEVTEAFF. DNA for the CDR3: TGTGCCTGGAGTGTATTGGCGGAGGTCACTGAAGCTTTCTTT.

The V gene is TRBV7-2, the J gene TRBJ1-5; D uncertain. V lost 9 bases, J lost 4 bases, and 16 bases lay in between. Germline-derived CDR1 and CDR2 are SGHTA and FQGNSA. This CDR3 region has 14 residues. The CDR3 region has the DNA TGTGCCAGTAGTAGTACTGTAGGGAATCAGCCCCAGCATTTT. Residues: CASSSTVGNQPQHF.

The chain employs TRBV7-2 and TRBJ1-1; perhaps TRBD1 as D (6 bases). CDR1 and CDR2 (germline): SGHTA, FQGNSA. Trimming shortened V by 4 bases and J by 6 bases, and 12 bases separated the two germline ends. The CDR3 has 13 residues. DNA for the CDR3: TGTGCCAGCAGCTCCCTGGGGGCCCCTGAAGCTTTCTTT. It encodes CASSSLGAPEAFF. The full variable domain, completed using reference TRBV7-2 and TRBJ1-1, is GAGVSQSPSNKVTEKGKDVELRCDPISGHTALYWYRQSLGQGLEFLIYFQGNSAPDKSGLPSDRFSAERTGGSVSTLTIQRTQQEDSAVYLCASSSLGAPEAFFGQGTRLTVV.

The CDR3: CSARLGLAGALSYNEQFF. The CDR3 bases are TGCAGTGCTAGGTTGGGACTAGCGGGGGCCTTGTCCTACAATGAGCAGTTCTTC. V gene TRBV20-1 combines with J gene TRBJ2-1; TRBD2 aligns across 14 bases. The CDR3 is 18 residues long. The germline V gene has CDR1 DFQATT and CDR2 SNEGSKA (reference sequence). J was trimmed by 1 base and V by 3 bases; bases with no gene match: 8.

On this clonotype itself: One base away lies a much larger clone, so this may be a sequencing read error. The CDR3 reads CGSSPNWESSYNSPLHF. CDR3 in DNA: TGTGGCAGCAGCCCGAATTGGGAGAGCTCCTATAATTCACCCCTCCACTTT. V and J are TRBV6-5 and TRBJ1-6; D is undetermined. Germline-derived CDR1 and CDR2 are MNHEY and SVGAGI. The CDR3 covers 17 residues.

V usage is TRBV7-6 and J usage is TRBJ2-2, with TRBD2 identical over 8 bases. The CDR3 has 12 amino acids. Per the germline V gene, CDR1 is SGHVS and CDR2 is FNYEAQ. The ends lost 5 bases at V and 12 bases at J; junction bases unmatched: 5. CDR3 protein: CASSRTGGKLFF. Here the CDR3 DNA reads TGTGCCAGCAGCCGTACGGGGGGGAAGCTGTTTTTT.

The table lists this clonotype with a few counts. The V gene is TRBV5-4, the J gene TRBJ1-1; tentatively, D is TRBD1 (5 bases). Germline lookup yields CDR1 SGHNT and CDR2 YYREEE (reference sequence). The CDR3 has 13 amino acids. Trimming left V 4 bases short and J 6 bases short, with 13 bases between. The CDR3 here is CASSIQAGAEAFF. DNA for the CDR3: TGTGCCAGCAGCATACAGGCGGGGGCTGAAGCTTTCTTT. Together with reference TRBV5-4 and TRBJ1-1, the CDR3 gives the full variable domain: ETGVTQSPTHLIKTRGQQVTLRCSSQSGHNTVSWYQQALGQGPQFIFQYYREEENGRGNFPPRFSGLQFPNYSSELNVNALELDDSALYLCASSIQAGAEAFFGQGTRLTVV.

DNA of the CDR3: TGTGCCAGCAGCGGGGGGGTCGGGGGCTTAGAGTCACCCCTCCACTTT. This codes for CASSGGVGGLESPLHF. The V and J genes are TRBV5-4 and TRBJ1-6, with D perhaps matching TRBD1 (6 bases). Germline CDR1 is SGHNT and CDR2 is YYREEE (reference sequence). This CDR3 is built from 16 residues. Trimming cost V 4 bases and J 10 bases, with 21 bases left between them.